The 20 T cell receptor beta chains below all came from one sample that was sequenced in a study of blood T cell repertoires in COVID-19. Data came from immunoSEQ multiplex PCR; TCRdb stores just in-frame clones and leaves some out. The sample shows some 190,000 clones, about 80% of them seen only once. The sequenced material came from peripheral blood. These receptors all stem from a woman aged 60-75 years with COVID-19, enrolled during active disease.

CDR3: CASSARDSDSNYGYTF. CDR3 nucleotides: TGTGCCAGCAGCGCCCGGGACAGCGATTCTAACTATGGCTACACCTTC. The chain links TRBV9 to TRBJ1-2; 7 bases line up with TRBD1. With V trimmed by 3 bases and J by 0 bases, 8 bases remained unmatched. The CDR3 runs to 16 residues. CDR1 is SGDLS, CDR2 YYNGEE, per germline.

The chain joins TRBV6-1 to TRBJ1-1; D not resolved. CDR1 is MNHNS and CDR2 is SASEGT in the germline V gene. The CDR3 sequence is 17 residues long. Deletions cut 2 bases from V and 3 bases from J, with 19 bases between. CDR3 in DNA: TGTGCCAGCAGTGAAATGGCGAGGGCCCCCTTGGACACTGAAGCTTTCTTT. As protein: CASSEMARAPLDTEAFF.

The chain recombines TRBV9 with TRBJ2-3, with TRBD2 matching 10 bases. The V segment lost 0 bases and the J segment 3 bases; nucleotides outside the gene matches: 7. Germline values: CDR1 SGDLS, CDR2 YYNGEE. The CDR3 totals 17 residues. The CDR3 DNA reads as TGTGCCAGCAGCGTAGGGGGAGCTAGCGGGGGTACAGATACGCAGTATTTT. This encodes CASSVGGASGGTDTQYF.

The chain has TRBV4-1 and TRBJ2-1; possibly TRBD2 for D (5 bases). The CDR3 runs to 16 residues. V dropped 2 bases and J dropped 0 bases, with 11 bases sitting between them. Germline-derived CDR1 and CDR2 are MGHRA and YSYEKL. The chain's CDR3 is CASSQFGLASYNEQFF. The CDR3 DNA is TGCGCCAGCAGCCAATTCGGACTCGCCTCCTACAATGAGCAGTTCTTC.

The chain joins TRBV7-9 to TRBJ2-7, with a possible D match to TRBD2 (5 bases). V gave up 6 bases and J gave up 5 bases, with 17 bases separating them. CDR3 size: 14 residues. The germline V gene encodes CDR1 SEHNR and CDR2 FQNEAQ (reference sequence). CDR3 coding DNA: TGTGCCAGCAGTCTATCCCGAGGACTGGACGAGCAGTACTTC. It specifies CASSLSRGLDEQYF.

The rearrangement links TRBV6-2 or TRBV6-3 to TRBJ1-4; D perhaps matches TRBD1 (6 bases). Germline CDR1 MNHEY, CDR2 SVGEGT. Between the trimmed V and J ends, which lost 4 bases and 3 bases, there was a span of 9 bases. The CDR3 totals 14 residues. This CDR3 reads CASSSGQANEKLFF. The CDR3 DNA is TGTGCCAGCAGTTCGGGACAAGCTAATGAAAAACTGTTTTTT.

In DNA, the CDR3 is TGCAGCGTTAAGACAGGGGGTAACACTGAAGCTTTCTTT. Translated: CSVKTGGNTEAFF. The chain has TRBV29-1 and TRBJ1-1; 9 bases map to TRBD1. The CDR3 runs 13 residues. Germline V gene data show CDR1 as SQVTM and CDR2 as ANQGSEA. V dropped 5 bases and J dropped 2; count of bases not matched to a gene: 3.

CDR3 sequence (DNA): TGTGCCAGCAGGCGACAGGTTGAGAATTCACCCCTCCACTTT. The encoded protein is CASRRQVENSPLHF. The rearrangement links TRBV27 to TRBJ1-6; the D gene is possibly TRBD1 (6 bases). V lost 6 bases to trimming and J lost 7 bases, with 13 bases between them. The CDR3 spans 14 residues. CDR1 and CDR2 from the germline V gene are MNHEY and SMNVEV (reference sequence).

This clone was counted between two and nine times. The chain carries TRBV28 and TRBJ1-1, with D perhaps TRBD1 (6 bases). This CDR3 is built from 13 residues. Looked up from germline, CDR1 is MDHEN and CDR2 is SYDVKM. Deletions cut 1 base from V and 10 bases from J, with 13 bases between. CDR3: CASSLYLGAGAFF. In nucleotides, the CDR3 is TGTGCCAGCAGTTTATATCTGGGGGCTGGAGCTTTCTTT.

Concerning this clone: The junction differs from germline at one of its ends, possibly a read error. The chain links TRBV27 to TRBJ1-6; weak D call: TRBD1 (6 bases). Germline loops: CDR1 MNHEY, CDR2 SMNVEV (reference sequence). There are 18 residues in the CDR3. CDR3: CASSLLSQGSSYNSPLHF. DNA of the CDR3: TGTGCCAGCAGCTTATTATCTCAGGGGAGCTCCTATAATTCACCCCTCCACTTT.

This clone was seen a handful of times. The rearrangement links TRBV14 to TRBJ2-3, with 11 positions matching TRBD2. This CDR3 is built from 15 residues. Germline assignment: CDR1 SGHDN and CDR2 FVKESK. The V gene end was trimmed by 1 base and the J gene end by 6 bases; junction bases not matched to a gene: 3. CDR3 nucleotides: TGTGCCAGCAGCCAAGGGCTAGCGGGAGGCGATACGCAGTATTTT. The encoded protein is CASSQGLAGGDTQYF.

This clone was seen once. This chain links TRBV5-1 with TRBJ1-4; D possibly corresponds to TRBD1 (5 bases). The CDR3 has 14 amino acids. Per germline, CDR1 SGHRS and CDR2 YFSETQ. Trimming removed 1 base at V and 7 bases at J, with 11 bases between. CDR3 protein: CASSLFQGGEKLFF. CDR3 in DNA: TGCGCCAGCAGCTTGTTTCAGGGAGGTGAAAAACTGTTTTTT.

This clone was seen a few times. The rearrangement joins TRBV29-1 to TRBJ2-2; TRBD2 aligns across 8 bases. The CDR3 is 12 amino acids. Germline values: CDR1 SQVTM, CDR2 ANQGSEA. J gave up 5 bases and V 5 bases, and 1 base lay outside the gene matches. DNA of the CDR3: TGCAGCGTTCGGGAGGGGACCGGGGAGCTGTTTTTT. It encodes CSVREGTGELFF.

The CDR3 spells CARGQGHRDTQYF. CDR3 DNA: TGTGCCAGGGGACAGGGGCATAGAGATACGCAGTATTTT. The J gene is TRBJ2-3, the V gene TRBV6-7; TRBD1 matches 10 bases. TRBV6-7 is an ORF; its function is uncertain. The CDR3 covers 13 residues. J was trimmed by 5 bases and V by 9 bases; bases with no gene match: 5.

This chain uses TRBV11-2 with TRBJ2-2, with TRBD2 as a possible D gene (5 bases). The CDR3 extends over 17 amino acids. Trimming removed 2 bases from V and 3 bases from J, with 16 bases in between. Germline V lookup: CDR1 SGHAT, CDR2 FQNNGV. CDR3 sequence: CASSLRASGADTGELFF. As DNA, the CDR3 is TGTGCCAGCAGCTTACGTGCCAGCGGAGCGGACACCGGGGAGCTGTTTTTT.

This clone showed up just once. The J gene is TRBJ2-1, the V gene TRBV7-9; 10 nucleotides line up with TRBD1. J gave up 6 bases and V 5 bases, and 7 bases lay outside the gene matches. The CDR3 runs 15 residues. CDR1 is SEHNR and CDR2 is FQNEAQ in the germline V gene (reference sequence). CDR3 in amino acids: CASSNRDRGFNEQFF. CDR3 in DNA: TGTGCCAGCAGCAACCGGGACAGGGGTTTCAATGAGCAGTTCTTC.

The chain has TRBV3-1 (or the pseudogene TRBV3-2) and TRBJ1-6; possible D gene TRBD1, 5 bases. The germline V gene encodes CDR1 LGHDT and CDR2 YNNKEL (reference sequence). The ends were cut back, 0 bases at V and 5 bases at J, with 5 bases in the middle. The CDR3 runs 14 residues. Here the CDR3 reads CASSQETDNSPLHF. The CDR3 coding sequence is TGTGCCAGCAGCCAAGAGACAGATAATTCACCCCTCCACTTT.

This clone was detected once. The genes are TRBV27 and TRBJ2-6; 11 bases line up with TRBD1. From germline, CDR1 is MNHEY and CDR2 SMNVEV (reference sequence). This CDR3 is 18 amino acids long. Trimming at V came to 5 bases and at J to 2 bases, leaving 8 bases not matched to a gene. The CDR3 reads CASSILGQGAPGANVLTF. The CDR3, as DNA: TGTGCCAGCAGTATACTAGGACAGGGGGCGCCTGGGGCCAACGTCCTGACTTTC.

The chain joins TRBV6-6 to TRBJ2-3, with 13 bases fitting TRBD2. J gave up 9 bases and V 8 bases, and 8 bases lay outside the gene matches. The germline gives CDR1 MNHNY, CDR2 SVGAGI (reference sequence). CDR3 length equals 14 residues. The CDR3 DNA sequence: TGTGCCAGCGGAACTAGCGGGGGGGCGCGGACGCAGTATTTT. Its protein product is CASGTSGGARTQYF.

The V and J genes are TRBV7-9 and TRBJ1-3, with D unresolved. V lost 0 bases and J 0 bases, leaving 6 bases between the germline ends. This CDR3 has 15 residues. Germline lookup yields CDR1 SEHNR and CDR2 FQNEAQ (reference sequence). The DNA for the CDR3 is TGTGCCAGCAGCTTAGCGCCCAGCTCTGGAAACACCATATATTTT. Protein: CASSLAPSSGNTIYF.